The clone carrying this T cell receptor beta chain occurred many times. These data originate in a study of tumor-infiltrating lymphocytes in oesophageal squamous cell carcinoma. A single record per CDR3 protein comes from TCRdb applying MiXCR to the PCR reads. Here the sample spans 9,500 to 12,000 distinct CDR3 sequences, 55% being singletons. V lost 0 bases and J 2 bases, leaving 7 bases between the germline ends. Germline-derived CDR1 and CDR2 are SGHRS and YFSETQ. This CDR3 is 14 amino acids long. The sequenced sample was esophageal tumor tissue. V usage is TRBV5-1 and J usage is TRBJ2-3; unclear D gene. The sequence came from a male donor with esophageal squamous cell carcinoma. The DNA of the CDR3 is TGCGCCAGCAGCTTGGCCATAACCACAGATACGCAGTATTTT. Protein product: CASSLAITTDTQYF.